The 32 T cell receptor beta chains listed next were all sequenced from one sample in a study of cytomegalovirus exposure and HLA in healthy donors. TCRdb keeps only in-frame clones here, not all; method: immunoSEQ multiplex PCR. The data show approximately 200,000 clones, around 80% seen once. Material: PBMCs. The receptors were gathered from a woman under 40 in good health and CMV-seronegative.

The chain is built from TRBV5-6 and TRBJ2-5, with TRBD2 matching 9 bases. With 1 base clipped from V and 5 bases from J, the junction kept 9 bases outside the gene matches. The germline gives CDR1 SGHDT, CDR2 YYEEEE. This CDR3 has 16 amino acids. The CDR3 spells CASSLWTSAPLETQYF. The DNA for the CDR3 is TGTGCCAGCAGCTTGTGGACTAGCGCCCCGCTGGAGACCCAGTACTTC.

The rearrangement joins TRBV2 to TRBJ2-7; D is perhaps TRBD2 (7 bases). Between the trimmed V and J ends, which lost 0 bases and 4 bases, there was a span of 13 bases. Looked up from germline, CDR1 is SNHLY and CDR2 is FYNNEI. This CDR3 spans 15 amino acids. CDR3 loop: CASSEATGGMYEQYF. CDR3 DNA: TGTGCCAGCAGTGAAGCCACGGGGGGCATGTACGAGCAGTACTTC.

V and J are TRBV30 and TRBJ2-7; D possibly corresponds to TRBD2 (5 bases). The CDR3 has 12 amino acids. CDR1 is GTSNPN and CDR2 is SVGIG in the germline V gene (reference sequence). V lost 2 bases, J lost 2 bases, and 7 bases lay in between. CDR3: CAWSLRAYEQYF. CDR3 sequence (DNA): TGTGCCTGGAGTTTGAGGGCCTACGAGCAGTACTTC.

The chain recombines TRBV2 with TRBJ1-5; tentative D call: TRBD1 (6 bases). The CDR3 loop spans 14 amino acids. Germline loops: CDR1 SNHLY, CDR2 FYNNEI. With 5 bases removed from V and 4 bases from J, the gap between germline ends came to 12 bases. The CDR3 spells CASSHRTVNQPQHF. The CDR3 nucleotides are TGTGCCAGCAGTCATCGGACAGTTAATCAGCCCCAGCATTTT.

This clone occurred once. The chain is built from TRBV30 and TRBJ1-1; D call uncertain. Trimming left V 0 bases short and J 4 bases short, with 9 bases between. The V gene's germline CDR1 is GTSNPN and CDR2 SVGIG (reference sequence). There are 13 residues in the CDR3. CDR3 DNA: TGTGCCTGGAGTGTTCAGGAGGGCACTGAAGCTTTCTTT. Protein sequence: CAWSVQEGTEAFF.

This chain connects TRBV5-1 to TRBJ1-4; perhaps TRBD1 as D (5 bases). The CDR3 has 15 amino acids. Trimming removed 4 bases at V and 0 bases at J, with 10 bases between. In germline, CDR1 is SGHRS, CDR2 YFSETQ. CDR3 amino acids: CASSRTNPTNEKLFF. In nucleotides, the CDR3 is TGCGCCAGCAGCAGGACAAACCCAACTAATGAAAAACTGTTTTTT.

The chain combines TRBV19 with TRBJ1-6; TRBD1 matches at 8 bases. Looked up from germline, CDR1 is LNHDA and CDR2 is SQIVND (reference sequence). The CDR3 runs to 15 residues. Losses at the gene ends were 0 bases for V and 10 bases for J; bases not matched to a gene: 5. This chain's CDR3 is CASSIDSGGGSPLHF. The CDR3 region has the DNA TGTGCCAGTAGTATAGATTCAGGGGGCGGATCACCCCTCCACTTT. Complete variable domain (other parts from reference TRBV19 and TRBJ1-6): DGGITQSPKYLFRKEGQNVTLSCEQNLNHDAMYWYRQDPGQGLRLIYYSQIVNDFQKGDIAEGYSVSREKKESFPLTVTSAQKNPTAFYLCASSIDSGGGSPLHFGNGTRLTVT.

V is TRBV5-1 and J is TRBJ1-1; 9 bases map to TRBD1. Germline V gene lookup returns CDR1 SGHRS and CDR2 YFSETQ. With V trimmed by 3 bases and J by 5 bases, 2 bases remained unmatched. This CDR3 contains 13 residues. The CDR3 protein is CASSWTGVTEAFF. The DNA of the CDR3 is TGCGCCAGCAGCTGGACAGGGGTAACTGAAGCTTTCTTT.

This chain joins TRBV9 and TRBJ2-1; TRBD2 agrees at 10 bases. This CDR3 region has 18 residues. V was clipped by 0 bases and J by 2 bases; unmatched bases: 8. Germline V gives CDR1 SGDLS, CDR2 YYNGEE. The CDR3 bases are TGTGCCAGCAGCGTAGCCGGACTAGCGGATTCGACCTACAATGAGCAGTTCTTC. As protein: CASSVAGLADSTYNEQFF.

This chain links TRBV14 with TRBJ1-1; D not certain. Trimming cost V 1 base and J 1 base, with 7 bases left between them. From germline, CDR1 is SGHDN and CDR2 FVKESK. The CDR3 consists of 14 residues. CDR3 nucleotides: TGTGCCAGCAGCCAAGGCCTTAGGAACACTGAAGCTTTCTTT. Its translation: CASSQGLRNTEAFF.

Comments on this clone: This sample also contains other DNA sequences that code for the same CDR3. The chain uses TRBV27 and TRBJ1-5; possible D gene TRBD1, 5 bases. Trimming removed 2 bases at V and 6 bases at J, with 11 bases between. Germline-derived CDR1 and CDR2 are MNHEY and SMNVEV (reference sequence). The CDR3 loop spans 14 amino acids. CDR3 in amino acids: CASSLSGGGQPQHF. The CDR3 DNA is TGTGCCAGCAGTTTAAGCGGGGGAGGTCAGCCCCAGCATTTT.

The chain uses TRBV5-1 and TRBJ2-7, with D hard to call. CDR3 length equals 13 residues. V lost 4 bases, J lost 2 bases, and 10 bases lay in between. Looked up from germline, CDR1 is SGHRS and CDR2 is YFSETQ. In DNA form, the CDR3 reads TGCGCCAGCAGCAGCAACGGAGCCTACGAGCAGTACTTC. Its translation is CASSSNGAYEQYF.

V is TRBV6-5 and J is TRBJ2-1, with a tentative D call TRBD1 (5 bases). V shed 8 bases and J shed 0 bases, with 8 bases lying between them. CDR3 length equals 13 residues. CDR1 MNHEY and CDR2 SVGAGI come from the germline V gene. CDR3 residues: CASQGSSYNEQFF. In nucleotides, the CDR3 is TGTGCCAGCCAGGGTAGCTCCTACAATGAGCAGTTCTTC.

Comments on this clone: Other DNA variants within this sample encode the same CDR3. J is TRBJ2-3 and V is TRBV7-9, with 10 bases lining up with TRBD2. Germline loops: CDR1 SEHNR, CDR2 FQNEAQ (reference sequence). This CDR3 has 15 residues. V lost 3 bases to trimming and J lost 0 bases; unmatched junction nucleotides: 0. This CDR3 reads CASSLTSGSTDTQYF. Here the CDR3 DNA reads TGTGCCAGCAGCTTGACTAGCGGGAGCACAGATACGCAGTATTTT.

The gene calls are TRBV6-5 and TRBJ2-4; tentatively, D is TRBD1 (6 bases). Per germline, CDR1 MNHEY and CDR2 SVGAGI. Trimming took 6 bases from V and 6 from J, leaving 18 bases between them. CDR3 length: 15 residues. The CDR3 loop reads CASSQFGQKTNIQYF. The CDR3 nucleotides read TGTGCCAGCAGCCAATTCGGACAGAAAACAAACATTCAGTACTTC.

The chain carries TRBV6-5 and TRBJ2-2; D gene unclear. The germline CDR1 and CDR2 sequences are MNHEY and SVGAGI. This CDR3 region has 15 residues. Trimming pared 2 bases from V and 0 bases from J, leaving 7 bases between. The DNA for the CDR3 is TGTGCCAGCAGTTACACTACACCGAACACCGGGGAGCTGTTTTTT. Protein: CASSYTTPNTGELFF.

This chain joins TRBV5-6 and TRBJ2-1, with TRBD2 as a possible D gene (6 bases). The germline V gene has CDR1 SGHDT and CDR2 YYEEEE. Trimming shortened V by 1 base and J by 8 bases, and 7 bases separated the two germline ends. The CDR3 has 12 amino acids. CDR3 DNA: TGTGCCAGCAGCTTGACTAGCTATGAGCAGTTCTTC. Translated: CASSLTSYEQFF.

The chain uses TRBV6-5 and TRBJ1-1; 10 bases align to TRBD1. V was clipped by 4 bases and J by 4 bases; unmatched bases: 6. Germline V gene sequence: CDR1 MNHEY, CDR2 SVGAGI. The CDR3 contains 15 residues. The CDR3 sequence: CASSLHRDRGTEAFF. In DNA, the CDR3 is TGTGCCAGCAGTTTACACAGGGACAGGGGCACTGAAGCTTTCTTT.

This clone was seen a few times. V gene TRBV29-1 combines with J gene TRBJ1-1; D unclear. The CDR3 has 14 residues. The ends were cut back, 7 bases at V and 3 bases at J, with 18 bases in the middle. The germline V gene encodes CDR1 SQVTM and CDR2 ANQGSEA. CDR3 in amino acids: CSAQTGRTHTEAFF. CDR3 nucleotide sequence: TGCAGCGCCCAAACGGGGAGGACCCACACTGAAGCTTTCTTT.

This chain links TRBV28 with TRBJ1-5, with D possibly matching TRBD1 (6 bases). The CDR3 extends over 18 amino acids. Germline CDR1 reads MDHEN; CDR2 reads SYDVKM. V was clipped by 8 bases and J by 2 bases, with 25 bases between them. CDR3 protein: CASYPGPGHPKGNQPQHF. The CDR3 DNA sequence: TGTGCCAGCTATCCAGGGCCGGGACACCCAAAGGGCAATCAGCCCCAGCATTTT.

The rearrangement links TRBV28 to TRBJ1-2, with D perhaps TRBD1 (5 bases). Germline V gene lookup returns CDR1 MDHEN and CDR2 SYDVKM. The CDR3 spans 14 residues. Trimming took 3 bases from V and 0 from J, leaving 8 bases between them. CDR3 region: CASSLGGPNYGYTF. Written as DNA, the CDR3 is TGTGCCAGCAGTTTGGGGGGTCCTAACTATGGCTACACCTTC.

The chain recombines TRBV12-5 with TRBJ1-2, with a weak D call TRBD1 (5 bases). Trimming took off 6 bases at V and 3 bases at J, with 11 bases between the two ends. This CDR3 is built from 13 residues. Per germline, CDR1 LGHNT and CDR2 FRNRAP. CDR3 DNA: TGTGCTAGTGGCACCCAGACAGACTATGGCTACACCTTC. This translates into CASGTQTDYGYTF. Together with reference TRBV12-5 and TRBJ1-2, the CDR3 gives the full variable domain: DARVTQTPRHKVTEMGQEVTMRCQPILGHNTVFWYRQTMMQGLELLAYFRNRAPLDDSGMPKDRFSAEMPDATLATLKIQPSEPRDSAVYFCASGTQTDYGYTFGSGTRLTVV.

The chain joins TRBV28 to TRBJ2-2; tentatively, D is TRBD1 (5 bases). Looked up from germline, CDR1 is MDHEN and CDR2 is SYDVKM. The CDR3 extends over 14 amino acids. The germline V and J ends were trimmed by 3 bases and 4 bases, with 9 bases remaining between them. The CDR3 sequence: CASSFKGATGELFF. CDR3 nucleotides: TGTGCCAGCAGTTTTAAAGGGGCCACCGGGGAGCTGTTTTTT.

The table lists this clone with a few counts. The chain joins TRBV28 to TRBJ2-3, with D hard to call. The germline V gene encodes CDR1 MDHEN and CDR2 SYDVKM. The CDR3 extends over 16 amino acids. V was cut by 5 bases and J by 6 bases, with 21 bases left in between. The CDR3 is CASSPAQFAARDTQYF. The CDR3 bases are TGTGCCAGCAGTCCGGCACAATTCGCGGCACGGGATACGCAGTATTTT.

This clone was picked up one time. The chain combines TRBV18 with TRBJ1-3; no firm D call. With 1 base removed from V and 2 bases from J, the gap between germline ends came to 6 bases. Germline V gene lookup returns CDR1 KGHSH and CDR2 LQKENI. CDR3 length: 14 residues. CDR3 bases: TGTGCCAGCTCACCACGGGCCACTGGAAACACCATATATTTT. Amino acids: CASSPRATGNTIYF.

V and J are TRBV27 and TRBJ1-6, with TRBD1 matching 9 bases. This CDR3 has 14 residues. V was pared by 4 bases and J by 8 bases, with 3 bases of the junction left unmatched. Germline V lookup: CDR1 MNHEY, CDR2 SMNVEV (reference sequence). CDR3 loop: CASSYRTGDSPLHF. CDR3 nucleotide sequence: TGTGCCAGCAGTTATAGGACAGGGGATTCACCCCTCCACTTT.

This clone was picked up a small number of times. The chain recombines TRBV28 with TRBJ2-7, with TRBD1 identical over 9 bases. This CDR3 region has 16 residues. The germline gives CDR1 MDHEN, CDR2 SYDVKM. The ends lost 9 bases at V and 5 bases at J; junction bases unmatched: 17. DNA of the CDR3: TGTGCCAGTGCAGTGGGGGGGACAGGGACTTTTCACGAGCAGTACTTC. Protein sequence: CASAVGGTGTFHEQYF.

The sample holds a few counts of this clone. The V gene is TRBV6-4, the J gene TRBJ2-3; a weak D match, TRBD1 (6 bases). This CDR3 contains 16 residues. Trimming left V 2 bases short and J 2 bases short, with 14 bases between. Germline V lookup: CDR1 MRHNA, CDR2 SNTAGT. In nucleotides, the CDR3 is TGTGCCAGCAGTGACCGCGCAGGGGCATACACAGATACGCAGTATTTT. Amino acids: CASSDRAGAYTDTQYF.

CDR3 DNA sequence: TGTGCCAGCAGTTTCGGGACTAGCGGACCAGATACGCAGTATTTT. Translating gives CASSFGTSGPDTQYF. This chain links TRBV6-1 with TRBJ2-3; 11 bases fit TRBD2. V lost 5 bases and J lost 4; bases outside the gene matches: 5. The CDR3 covers 15 residues. Looked up from germline, CDR1 is MNHNS and CDR2 is SASEGT.

The CDR3 bases are TGTGCCAGCAAGACTTTCAATTCACCCCTCCACTTT. Its translation: CASKTFNSPLHF. This chain links TRBV2 with TRBJ1-6; D is ambiguous. The CDR3 spans 12 residues. Germline V lookup: CDR1 SNHLY, CDR2 FYNNEI. V was pared by 7 bases and J by 7 bases, with 8 bases between.

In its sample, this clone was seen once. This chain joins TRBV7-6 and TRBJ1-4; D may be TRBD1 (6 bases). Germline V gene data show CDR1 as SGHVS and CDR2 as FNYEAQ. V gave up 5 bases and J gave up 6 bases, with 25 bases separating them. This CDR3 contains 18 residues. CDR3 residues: CASSGRQVFGAKYEKLFF. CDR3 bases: TGTGCCAGCAGCGGTAGACAGGTTTTCGGGGCTAAGTATGAAAAACTGTTTTTT.

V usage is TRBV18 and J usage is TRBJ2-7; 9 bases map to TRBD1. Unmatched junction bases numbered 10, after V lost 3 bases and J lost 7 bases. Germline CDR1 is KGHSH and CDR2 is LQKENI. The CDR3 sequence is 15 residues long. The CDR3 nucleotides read TGTGCCAGCTCACCGGCCCCGGGACAGGGAACGGAGCAGTACTTC. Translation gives CASSPAPGQGTEQYF.